This T cell receptor (beta chain) appears in the sequencing data of a study of blood T cell repertoires in COVID-19. Authors' processing steps: Using reference gene primer amplification, nucleated cell counts were estimated. Profiling relied on immunoSEQ multiplex PCR, and the TCRdb table lists in-frame clones only, not all of them. V and J calls and clone size are copied from that table; D and trimming were computed from the DNA. Of approximately 50,000 clones in the sample, approximately 85% were seen once. The V end lost 5 bases, the J end lost 2 bases, and 19 bases lay between the germline ends. Germline CDR1 is MNHEY and CDR2 is SMNVEV (reference sequence). This CDR3 has 16 residues.

Sequenced input: peripheral blood. V usage is TRBV27 and J usage is TRBJ2-7, with D possibly TRBD2 on 7 matching bases. The sequence was collected from a human donor in a cohort sampled during active COVID-19. CDR3 sequence (DNA): TGTGCCAGCAGTATCCTTGGGGGGGCGATTCCCTACGAGCAGTACTTC. It encodes CASSILGGAIPYEQYF.